This TCR beta chain comes out of a study of blood T cell repertoires in COVID-19. Overall study context: COVID-19 samples, acute and convalescent, were from the United States, Italy and Spain.

Deletions cut 2 bases from V and 0 bases from J, with 12 bases between. Germline CDR1 SGHDT, CDR2 YYEEEE. The CDR3 is 15 amino acids. Here immunoSEQ multiplex PCR was the method, and the copy in TCRdb shows in-frame clones only, minus some. The sample consists of tens of thousands of clones, about 80% of them appearing once. The sample was peripheral blood. The sequence derives from a woman in her 70s with acute or convalescent COVID-19. The gene calls are TRBV5-6 and TRBJ2-7; D may be TRBD1 (6 bases). CDR3 bases: TGTGCCAGCAGCTTCTACAGGGCCTACTCCTACGAGCAGTACTTC. Its translation: CASSFYRAYSYEQYF.